A single T cell receptor beta chain is shown here with its context. No antigen is known for it. This CDR3 spans 16 amino acids. Germline V gives CDR1 SGHVS, CDR2 FQNEAQ. The V gene end was trimmed by 5 bases and the J gene end by 6 bases; junction bases not matched to a gene: 10. These data are taken from a study of shared clonotypes between healthy human individuals. Notes on the study in general: The sharing of 4.5% to 6.5% of naive CD4 clonotypes was seen across several donors. Naive subsets generally exceeded memory subsets in estimated richness.

TCRdb keeps only in-frame clones here, not all; method: immunoSEQ multiplex PCR. The sample holds fewer than 1.6 million clones, approximately 98.5% seen once. The rearrangement uses TRBV7-8 and TRBJ2-1; 10 bases line up with TRBD1. The sequencing input was naive CD4+ T cells sorted from blood. Subset of the sample: CD45RA+ positively selected. This receptor was identified in a man in his thirties or forties in good health. The CDR3 reads CASSAKRQGASNEQFF. As DNA, the CDR3 is TGTGCCAGCAGCGCAAAACGACAGGGGGCTAGCAATGAGCAGTTCTTC.